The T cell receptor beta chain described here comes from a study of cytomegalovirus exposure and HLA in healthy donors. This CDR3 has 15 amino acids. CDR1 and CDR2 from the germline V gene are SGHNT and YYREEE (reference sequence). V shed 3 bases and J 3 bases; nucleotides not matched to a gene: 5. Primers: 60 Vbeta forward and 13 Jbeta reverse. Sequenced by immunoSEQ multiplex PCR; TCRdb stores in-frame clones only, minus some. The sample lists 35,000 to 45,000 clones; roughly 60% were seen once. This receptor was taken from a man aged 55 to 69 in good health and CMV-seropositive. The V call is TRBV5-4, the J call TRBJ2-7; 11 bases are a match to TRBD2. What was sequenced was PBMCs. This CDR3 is CASSSGTSGYYEQYF. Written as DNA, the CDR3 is TGTGCCAGCAGCTCCGGGACTAGCGGTTACTACGAGCAGTACTTC.